These T cell receptor beta chains were read from a single sample in a study of T cells in Graves' hyperthyroidism and ophthalmopathy. TCRdb itself ran the multiplex PCR reads through MiXCR, one entry per CDR3 protein. This table holds under 500,000 distinct CDR3 sequences, around 15% found once. The sample taken for sequencing was blood. The receptors derive from a man aged 50 to 59 with Graves' ophthalmopathy. CDR3s include the opening cysteine and the closing phenylalanine or tryptophan. A D gene is named only where the DNA matches it firmly. Size is stated for part of the rows, as once, few or many counts, or as a class when the clone is expanded.

TGTGCCATCAAATCATGGGGAAGTTTAGCGGGAGGTGGCTACGAGCAGTACTTC	CAIKSWGSLAGGGYEQYF	TRBJ2-7	TRBV10-3	TRBD2	.	18
TGCAGTGCTGGGGACAGAACTAGCGGGAGCGGGATCGGGGAGCTGTTTTTT	CSAGDRTSGSGIGELFF	TRBJ2-2	TRBV20-1	TRBD2	many	17
TGTGCCAGCAGCTCCCGTAGTCTGGGGACAATGAACACTGAAGCTTTCTTT	CASSSRSLGTMNTEAFF	TRBJ1-1	TRBV14	.	many	17
TGTGCCAGTAGCACGAGACTGTCCTACGAGCAGTACTTC	CASSTRLSYEQYF	TRBJ2-7	TRBV7-8	.	many	13
TGTGCCATCAGTACCATGGGGACTAGCGGGCGCTACGAGCAGTACTTC	CAISTMGTSGRYEQYF	TRBJ2-7	TRBV10-3	TRBD2	.	16
TGTGCCAGCATCGAACGTACCCCCACTGAAGCTTTCTTT	CASIERTPTEAFF	TRBJ1-1	TRBV28	.	many	13
TGTGCCAGCTCACCACTCTTTCCCGGGACTAGCTCGGGGGATACGCAGTATTTT	CASSPLFPGTSSGDTQYF	TRBJ2-3	TRBV18	TRBD2	many	18
TGCGCCAGCAGCCAAAGTGCCGACCCGAGATATGGCTACACCTTC	CASSQSADPRYGYTF	TRBJ1-2	TRBV5-1	.	many	15
TGCGCCAGCAGCCGCTTAGGACAGGGACCGAACACCGGGGAGCTGTTTTTT	CASSRLGQGPNTGELFF	TRBJ2-2	TRBV4-1	TRBD1	few	17
TGTGCCTGGAGAAGCGGGAACACGGATACGCAGTATTTT	CAWRSGNTDTQYF	TRBJ2-3	TRBV30	TRBD2	.	13
TGTGCCAGCAGCCAAGGGACTAGCGGCACAGATACGCAGTATTTT	CASSQGTSGTDTQYF	TRBJ2-3	TRBV3-1	TRBD2	many	15